This T cell receptor (beta chain) originates from a study of blood T cells in healthy people across ages. CDR3 length equals 15 residues. Trimming cost V 8 bases and J 1 base; bases outside gene matches: 5. Germline values: CDR1 KGHSH, CDR2 LQKENI. Donors were systemically healthy Caucasian individuals from Russia aged about 6 to 100 years. Whole-study findings and limits: Long-lived donors had more naive CD4+ cells and higher diversity than aged donors.

A sample-barcoded 5' primer and a J-beta primer mix were used in a second PCR of roughly 7 to 12 cycles. MiXCR, applied by TCRdb to the 5' RACE reads, yields one record per CDR3 protein. The sample contains 700,000 or so distinct CDR3 sequences, less than 45% of which appear only once. There are many counts of this clonotype. Its antigen remains unidentified. Material for sequencing was blood. This receptor was taken from a man older than 75 in good health. This chain joins TRBV18 and TRBJ2-2, with TRBD2 matching 9 bases. The CDR3 loop reads CASPTSGQNTGELFF. Here the CDR3 DNA reads TGTGCCAGCCCTACTAGCGGGCAGAACACCGGGGAGCTGTTTTTT.